The rows below give T cell receptor beta chains drawn from one sample of a study of T cell responses to AZD1222 COVID-19 vaccine. The repertoire was sequenced with immunoSEQ multiplex PCR; TCRdb's copy has only in-frame clones and lacks some. The table includes 170,000 or so clones, 85% to 95% detected once. This material consisted of peripheral blood, taken on day 0 of AZD1222 vaccination. All receptors derive from an adult in good health. The conserved cysteine and the conserved F or W are not part of the CDR3 here.

v_gene,CDR3aa
TRBV5-1,ASSLRVRGANVLT
TRBV7-2,ASSQEFSDTQY
TRBV6-1,ASSEASGATDTQY
TRBV19,ASSIYPLDTQY
TRBV30,AWSRFGGDEKLF
TRBV4-2,ASSQGTTGDTEAF
TRBV6-1,ASSEEWAANYNEQF
TRBV10-3,AISASAIRNSPLH
TRBV2,ASSLDRVNYGYT
TRBV7-2,ASRLPSGGARQY
TRBV7-9,ASSFNRDPQY
TRBV21-1,ASAPPGRQETQY
TRBV4-1,ARRRGVPGPLPGYEQY
TRBV5-6,ASSRLGPDGYT
TRBV18,ASDKGDNTEAF
TRBV2,ASKLELQETQY
TRBV4-3,ASSQDPHSWTGNEAF
TRBV7-2,ASSLVIGGGEF
TRBV4-3,ASSQDWRGLYEQY
TRBV11-2,ASSFSGVNYGYT
TRBV18,ASSLKQGVDGYT
TRBV6-1,ASSDRGLADTQY
TRBV27,ASKPLGTGFFHEQY
TRBV19,ASSMRLGIYEAF
TRBV6-5,ASRLTGANEKLF
TRBV5-1,ASSPNTGELF
TRBV7-6,ASSLTSGGQSYEQY
TRBV28,ASGQYSNQPQH
TRBV9,ASSAQGYEQY
TRBV4-2,ASSREQGINTEAF
TRBV4-1,ASSQVDRGLVDEQF
TRBV5-6,ASSRLAGAKQETQY
TRBV6-5,ASSYMASASSYEQY
TRBV4-2,ASSQGWAGDSPYNEQF
TRBV3-1/TRBV3-2,ASSQDPAGWGADTQY
TRBV5-1,ASSLGQETQY
TRBV15,ATSPEPFNYPTPDYGYT
TRBV29-1,SARGTANTEAF
TRBV29-1,SGYEGTEAF
TRBV4-3,ASSQETSGPQETQY
TRBV7-2,ASSLGPYSDYSGNTIY
TRBV13,ASSLGGGEAF
TRBV7-2,ASSFYDGDGYT
TRBV5-4,ASSLGGGASSYEQY
TRBV11-2,ASSSAGNRYEQF
TRBV29-1,SVLLSGTGVVSGANVLT
TRBV9,ASSAVQGTEAF
TRBV13,ASSSRGQGTDTQY
TRBV19,ASSSGQGFFNEQF